This T cell receptor beta chain stems from a study of EBV T-cell therapy then PD-1 blockade in nasopharyngeal carcinoma. Treatment meaning: AdE1-LMPpoly-expanded autologous EBV-specific T-cell therapy followed by anti-PD-1 nivolumab. TCRdb keeps only in-frame clones here, not all; method: immunoSEQ multiplex PCR. Here the sample spans about 23,000 clones, 84% being singletons. This clone turned up a few times. The antigen is undetermined. Trimming cost V 1 base and J 1 base; bases outside gene matches: 0. The CDR3 has 15 amino acids. Germline CDR1 is SGHVS and CDR2 is FQNEAQ. The sequencing here drew on CD8+ T cells from blood, taken at approximately day 60 from a patient whose treatment included autologous EBV-specific T cells and nivolumab. The clonotype comes from a man aged 35 to 55 with nasopharyngeal carcinoma. The chain carries TRBV7-8 and TRBJ1-2; 10 bases are a match to TRBD1. The CDR3 is CASSLGTGGNYGYTF. In nucleotides, the CDR3 is TGTGCCAGCAGCTTAGGGACAGGGGGTAACTATGGCTACACCTTC.